Shown below are 5 T cell receptor beta chains from a single sample sequenced in a study of shared clonotypes between healthy human individuals. Using immunoSEQ multiplex PCR, the repertoire was profiled, and TCRdb retains in-frame clones only, with some absent. Among 600,000 to 700,000 clones, around 78% were seen once, and the ten largest hold roughly 1.9%. Sequencing used memory CD4+ T cells sorted from blood. The subset: CD45RA-negative fraction. The receptors were gathered from a woman aged 30 to 39 in good health.

This clone has more than one count but fewer than ten. The chain joins TRBV10-1 to TRBJ1-1, with D unresolved. The germline V gene has CDR1 WNHNN and CDR2 SYGVQD (reference sequence). V dropped 0 bases and J dropped 10 bases, with 12 bases sitting between them. There are 13 residues in the CDR3. CDR3 sequence: CASSESGRGRAFF. The CDR3 DNA is TGCGCCAGCAGTGAGTCTGGGCGAGGCCGAGCTTTCTTT.

The V call is TRBV10-3, the J call TRBJ2-2, with TRBD1 matching over 10 bases. V shed 5 bases, J shed 6 bases, and the junction held 9 bases outside the gene matches. The CDR3 has 16 amino acids. Germline loops: CDR1 ENHRY, CDR2 SYGVKD. DNA for the CDR3: TGTGCCATCAGTAGCCCGGGACAGGGGAAGGCCGGGGAGCTGTTTTTT. It codes for CAISSPGQGKAGELFF.

This clone was detected many times. The chain carries TRBV7-2 and TRBJ2-1; 9 bases are a match to TRBD2. CDR3 size: 15 residues. Germline V lookup: CDR1 SGHTA, CDR2 FQGNSA. Unmatched junction bases numbered 10, after V lost 3 bases and J lost 10 bases. CDR3 coding DNA: TGTGCCAGCAGCTTTTGGGCGGGAGGGGGCCAAGAGCAGTTCTTC. This sequence encodes CASSFWAGGGQEQFF.

This clone was observed a single time. The chain uses TRBV7-9 and TRBJ2-3, with TRBD2 matching over 11 bases. The CDR3 loop spans 18 amino acids. J lost 4 bases, V lost 0 bases, and 9 bases had no gene match. CDR1 SEHNR and CDR2 FQNEAQ come from the germline V gene (reference sequence). CDR3 nucleotides: TGTGCCAGCAGCTTAGCTAGCGGGAGGGCCGGGGAGGCAGATACGCAGTATTTT. This sequence encodes CASSLASGRAGEADTQYF.

The rearrangement joins TRBV10-3 to TRBJ1-1; D is unresolved. Trimming cost V 3 bases and J 0 bases, with 2 bases left between them. Germline V gives CDR1 ENHRY, CDR2 SYGVKD. CDR3 length equals 12 residues. CDR3 nucleotide sequence: TGTGCCATCAGTGACATGAACACTGAAGCTTTCTTT. Its protein is CAISDMNTEAFF.